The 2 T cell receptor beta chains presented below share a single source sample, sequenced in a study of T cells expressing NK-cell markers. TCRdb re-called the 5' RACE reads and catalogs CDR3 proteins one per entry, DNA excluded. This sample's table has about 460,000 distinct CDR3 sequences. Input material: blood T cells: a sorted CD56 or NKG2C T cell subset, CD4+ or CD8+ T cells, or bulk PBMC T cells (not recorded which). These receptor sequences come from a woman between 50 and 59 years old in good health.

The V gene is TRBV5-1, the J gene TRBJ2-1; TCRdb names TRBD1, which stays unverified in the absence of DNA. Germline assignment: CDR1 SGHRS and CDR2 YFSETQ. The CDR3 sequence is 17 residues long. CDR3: CASSLTASGVSYNEQFF. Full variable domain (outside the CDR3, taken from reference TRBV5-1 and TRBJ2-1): KAGVTQTPRYLIKTRGQQVTLSCSPISGHRSVSWYQQTPGQGLQFLFEYFSETQRNKGNFPGRFSGRQFSNSRSEMNVSTLELGDSALYLCASSLTASGVSYNEQFFGPGTRLTVL.

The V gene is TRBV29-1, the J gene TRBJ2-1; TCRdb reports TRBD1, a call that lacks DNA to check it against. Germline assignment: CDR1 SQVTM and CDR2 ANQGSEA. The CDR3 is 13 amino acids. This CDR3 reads CSVYWGSGNEQFF.